This T cell receptor (beta chain) was sequenced during a study of control samples from healthy donors and cancer patients. Method: immunoSEQ multiplex PCR; TCRdb's copy keeps in-frame clones and lacks some. This sample has 100,000 to 150,000 clones, with about 90% found just once. Trimming took 2 bases from V and 0 from J, leaving 8 bases between them. The CDR3 loop spans 15 amino acids. CDR1 is MNHNS and CDR2 is SASEGT in the germline V gene. The sequenced sample consisted of blood. The chain employs TRBV6-1 and TRBJ1-3; weak D call: TRBD1 (5 bases). The sequence came from a man younger than 30 in good health. CDR3 bases: TGTGCCAGCAGTGAATTTACAGGCTCTGGAAACACCATATATTTT. Its protein product is CASSEFTGSGNTIYF.